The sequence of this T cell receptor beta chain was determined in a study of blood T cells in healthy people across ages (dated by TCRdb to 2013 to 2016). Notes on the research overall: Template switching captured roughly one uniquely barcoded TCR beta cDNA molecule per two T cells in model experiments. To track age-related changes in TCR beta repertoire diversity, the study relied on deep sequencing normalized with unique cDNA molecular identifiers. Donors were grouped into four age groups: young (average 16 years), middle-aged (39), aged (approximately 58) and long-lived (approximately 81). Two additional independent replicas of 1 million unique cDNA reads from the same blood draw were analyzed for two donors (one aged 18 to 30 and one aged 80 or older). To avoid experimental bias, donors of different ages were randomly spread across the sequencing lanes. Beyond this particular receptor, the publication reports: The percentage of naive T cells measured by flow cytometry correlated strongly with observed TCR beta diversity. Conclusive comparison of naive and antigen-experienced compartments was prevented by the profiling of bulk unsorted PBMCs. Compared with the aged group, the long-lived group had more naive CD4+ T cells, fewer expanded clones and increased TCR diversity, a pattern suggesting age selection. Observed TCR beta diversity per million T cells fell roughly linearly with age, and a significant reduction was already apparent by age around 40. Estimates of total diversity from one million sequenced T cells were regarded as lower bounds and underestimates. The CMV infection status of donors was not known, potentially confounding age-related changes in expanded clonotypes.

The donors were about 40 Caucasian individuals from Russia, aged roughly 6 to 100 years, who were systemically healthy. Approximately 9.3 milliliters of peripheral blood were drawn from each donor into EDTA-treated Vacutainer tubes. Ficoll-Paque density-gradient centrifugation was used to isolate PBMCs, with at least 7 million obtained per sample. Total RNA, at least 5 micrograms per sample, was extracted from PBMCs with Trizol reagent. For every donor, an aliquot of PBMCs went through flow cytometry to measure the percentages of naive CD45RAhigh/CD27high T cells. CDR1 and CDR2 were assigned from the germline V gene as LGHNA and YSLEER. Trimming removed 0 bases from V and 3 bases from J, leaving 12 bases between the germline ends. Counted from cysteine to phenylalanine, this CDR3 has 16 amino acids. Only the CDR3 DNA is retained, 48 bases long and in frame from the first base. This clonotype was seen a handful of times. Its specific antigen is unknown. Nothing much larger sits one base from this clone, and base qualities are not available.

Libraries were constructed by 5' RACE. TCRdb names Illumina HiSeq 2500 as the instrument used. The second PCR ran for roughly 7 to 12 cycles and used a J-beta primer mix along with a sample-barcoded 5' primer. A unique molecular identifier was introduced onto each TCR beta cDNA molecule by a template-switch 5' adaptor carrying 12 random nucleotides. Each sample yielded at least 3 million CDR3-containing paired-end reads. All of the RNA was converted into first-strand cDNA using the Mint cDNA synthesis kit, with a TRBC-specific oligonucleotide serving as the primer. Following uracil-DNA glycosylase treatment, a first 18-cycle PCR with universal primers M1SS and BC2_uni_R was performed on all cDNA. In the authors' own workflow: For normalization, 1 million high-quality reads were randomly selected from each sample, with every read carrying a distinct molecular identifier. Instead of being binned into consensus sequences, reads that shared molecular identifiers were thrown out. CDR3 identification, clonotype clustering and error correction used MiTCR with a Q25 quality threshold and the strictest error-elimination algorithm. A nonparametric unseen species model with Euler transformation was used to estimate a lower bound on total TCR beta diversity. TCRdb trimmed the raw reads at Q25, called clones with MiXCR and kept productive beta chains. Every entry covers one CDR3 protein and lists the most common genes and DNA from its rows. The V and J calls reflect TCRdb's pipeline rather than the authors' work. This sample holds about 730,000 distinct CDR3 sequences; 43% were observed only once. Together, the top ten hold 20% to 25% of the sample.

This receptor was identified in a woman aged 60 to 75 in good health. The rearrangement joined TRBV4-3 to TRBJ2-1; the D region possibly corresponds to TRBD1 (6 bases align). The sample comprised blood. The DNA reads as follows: TGCGCCAGCAGCCAAGAGGGACAACTGGGCTACAATGAGCAGTTCTTC. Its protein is CASSQEGQLGYNEQFF.